This entry concerns a single T cell receptor (beta chain). This clone was picked up one time. The specificity of this receptor is unknown. No base-level quality is on record; no much larger clone is a single base apart. For each subset, genomic DNA was extracted from roughly 10,000 to 100,000 sorted cells using the DNeasy Blood and Tissue Kit. The immunoSEQ service sequenced and mapped the TCRbeta V-J or V-D-J regions, with each sample reaching coverage above 8x. The published analysis was carried out like this. Only productive rearrangements exported from the immunoSEQ Analyzer platform were analyzed, with clonality assessed on the 500 most abundant clones. To quantify how much repertoires overlapped between populations, both the Morisita-Horn similarity index and the Jaccard index were used. In 5 or 6 cancer patients, Morisita-Horn similarity was measured between the TCR repertoires of CD8 T-cell subsets. The table comes from immuneACCESS by way of TCRdb, which keeps in-frame sequences with V and J called. Part of the clones is missing from these tables; in studies checked, under half for an unresolved V gene and the rest for unknown reasons. V, J and clone size were drawn from that table, and D and trimming were deduced from the DNA. This sample gives hundreds of clones in total; under 85% of them show up just once. Of the sample, roughly 14% is held by the ten largest clones.

At the time samples were collected, the patients were not on therapy, although their prior treatments varied from chemotherapy, radiotherapy, surgery and immunotherapy to none at all. After thawing, cells were enriched for T lymphocytes using a negative-selection kit, with EpCAM beads added for tumor-infiltrating lymphocytes. For the CD8 TIL subsets, CD3+CD4-CD8+CD45RA- cells were FACS-sorted and divided into DN, SP and DP based on their expression of CD39 and CD103. After mincing, tumor specimens underwent a 1 h digestion with hyaluronidase, collagenase and DNase, and were then filtered, enriched by Ficoll and cryopreserved. Populations were sorted on a FACSAria II to 99% purity, and cell pellets were frozen without culture for TCR sequencing. This specimen belongs to a study of CD39 and CD103 CD8 tumor-infiltrating T cells (dated by TCRdb to the late 2010s). For the study in its entirety: An HPV-positive HNSCC, an HPV-negative HNSCC, an ovarian cancer and a melanoma patient were represented in the repertoire comparisons shown. Repertoires of CD8 TIL subsets defined by CD103 and CD39 were compared with peripheral memory CD8 T cells by TCRbeta CDR3 deep sequencing.

V is pared back by 6 bases and J by 3 bases, with 11 bases lying between the germline termini. From a lookup of the germline V gene, CDR1 and CDR2 are MDHEN and SYDVKM. Its CDR3 holds 13 amino acids, cysteine through phenylalanine. Here the CDR3 DNA is all that survives: 39 bases in frame from base 1. Summary of the overall study and its limitations: Compared with DN and SP CD8 TILs and with blood memory CD8 T cells, DP CD8 TILs appeared more oligoclonal, with the top 30 clonotypes covering roughly 50-86%. DP TIL clonotypes were rarely detected in blood or uninvolved lymph node, whereas DN TIL clonotypes were found to largely overlap with peripheral memory CD8 repertoires.

The chain employs TRBV28 and TRBJ2-5; the D gene is unclear. This TCR was sampled from a human donor with head and neck squamous cell carcinoma. The specimen sequenced was CD39- CD103+ CD8+ T cells sorted from the tumor. According to the study, the label for this sample's cell subset or site signals: CD103+CD39- single-positive CD45RA- CD8 T cells. The CDR3 protein: CASSEPNEETQYF. The nucleotide sequence reads as follows: TGTGCCAGCAGCGAACCCAACGAAGAGACCCAGTACTTC. Extended through the reference TRBV28 and TRBJ2-5 proteins, this CDR3 yields the full variable domain: DVKVTQSSRYLVKRTGEKVFLECVQDMDHENMFWYRQDPGLGLRLIYFSYDVKMKEKGDIPEGYSVSREKKERFSLILESASTNQTSMYLCASSEPNEETQYFGPGTRLLVL.